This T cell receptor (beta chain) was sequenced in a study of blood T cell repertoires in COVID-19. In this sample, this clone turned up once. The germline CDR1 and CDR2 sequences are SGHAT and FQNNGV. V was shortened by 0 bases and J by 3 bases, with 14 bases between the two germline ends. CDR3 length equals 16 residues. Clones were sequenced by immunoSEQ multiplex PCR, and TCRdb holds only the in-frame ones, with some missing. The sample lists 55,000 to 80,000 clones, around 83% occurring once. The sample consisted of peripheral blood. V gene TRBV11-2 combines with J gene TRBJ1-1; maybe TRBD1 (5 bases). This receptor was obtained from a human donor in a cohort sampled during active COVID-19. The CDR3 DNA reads TGTGCCAGCAGCTTAGATGGGTTTGGAGGGGACACTGAAGCTTTCTTT. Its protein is CASSLDGFGGDTEAFF.